This entry lists 5 T cell receptor beta chains sequenced from one sample in a study of blood T cells in healthy people across ages. Together with a sample-barcoded 5' primer, a J-beta primer mix was included in a second PCR lasting roughly 6 to 12 cycles. TCRdb independently ran MiXCR on the 5' RACE reads; one entry per CDR3 protein. Here the sample spans around 1,000,000 distinct CDR3 sequences, around 27% being singletons. The same sample was also studied in work on T cells of mothers and their children.

Source material: blood. The receptors come from a girl aged 2-10 years in good health.

This clonotype was seen only a few times. The chain uses TRBV7-9 and TRBJ1-1; D ambiguous. The CDR3 consists of 11 residues. Germline V gene data show CDR1 as SEHNR and CDR2 as FQNEAQ (reference sequence). The germline V and J ends were trimmed by 3 bases and 10 bases, with 9 bases remaining between them. CDR3 loop: CASSFAGLAFF. Written as DNA, the CDR3 is TGTGCCAGCAGCTTTGCCGGATTAGCTTTCTTT.

This clonotype was seen a handful of times. The junction departs from germline at one end; a sequencing error may be responsible. CDR3 amino acids: CASSWGLTSFDEQFF. CDR3 nucleotides: TGTGCTAGCAGCTGGGGACTGACGTCGTTTGATGAGCAGTTCTTC. The genes are TRBV7-7 and TRBJ2-5; tentatively, D is TRBD2 (6 bases). The end of the DNA aligns better with TRBJ2-1, so the J call may be wrong. The CDR3 extends over 15 amino acids. CDR1 is SSHAT, CDR2 FNYEAQ, per germline (reference sequence).

This sequence joins TRBV4-2 and TRBJ1-2; a weak D match, TRBD1 (6 bases). The CDR3 extends over 16 amino acids. V was trimmed by 5 bases and J by 6 bases, leaving 22 bases between them. The germline CDR1 and CDR2 sequences are LGHNA and YNFKEQ. The CDR3 nucleotides read TGTGCCAGCAGCTCACGTAACAGGGATCTTGGTAATGGCTACACCTTC. It translates to CASSSRNRDLGNGYTF.

The rearrangement links TRBV6-2 or TRBV6-3 to TRBJ1-4; D ambiguous. V lost 6 bases and J 5 bases, leaving 13 bases between the germline ends. Per the germline V gene, CDR1 is MNHEY and CDR2 is SVGEGT. The CDR3 totals 14 residues. The CDR3 coding sequence is TGTGCCAGCAGCACCCGGGAGTGGAATGAAAAACTGTTTTTT. It translates to CASSTREWNEKLFF.

The chain employs TRBV20-1 and TRBJ1-2, with D perhaps TRBD1 (6 bases). The V and J ends lost 3 bases and 1 base respectively, with 15 bases between them. Per the germline V gene, CDR1 is DFQATT and CDR2 is SNEGSKA (reference sequence). The CDR3 length is 15 residues. CDR3 sequence: CSARVPGAINYGYTF. The CDR3, as DNA: TGCAGTGCTAGGGTTCCGGGGGCTATTAACTATGGCTACACCTTC.